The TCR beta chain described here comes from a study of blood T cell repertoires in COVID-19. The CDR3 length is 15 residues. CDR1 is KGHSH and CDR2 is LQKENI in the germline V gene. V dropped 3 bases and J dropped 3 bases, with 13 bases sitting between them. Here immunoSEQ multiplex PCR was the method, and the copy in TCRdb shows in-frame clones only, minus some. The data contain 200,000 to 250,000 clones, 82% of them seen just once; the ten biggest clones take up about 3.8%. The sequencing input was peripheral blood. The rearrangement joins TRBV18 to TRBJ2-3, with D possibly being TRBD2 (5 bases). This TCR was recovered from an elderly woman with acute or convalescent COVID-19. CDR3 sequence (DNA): TGTGCCAGCTCACCTTCCGAGGGCCGAACAGATACGCAGTATTTT. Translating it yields CASSPSEGRTDTQYF.